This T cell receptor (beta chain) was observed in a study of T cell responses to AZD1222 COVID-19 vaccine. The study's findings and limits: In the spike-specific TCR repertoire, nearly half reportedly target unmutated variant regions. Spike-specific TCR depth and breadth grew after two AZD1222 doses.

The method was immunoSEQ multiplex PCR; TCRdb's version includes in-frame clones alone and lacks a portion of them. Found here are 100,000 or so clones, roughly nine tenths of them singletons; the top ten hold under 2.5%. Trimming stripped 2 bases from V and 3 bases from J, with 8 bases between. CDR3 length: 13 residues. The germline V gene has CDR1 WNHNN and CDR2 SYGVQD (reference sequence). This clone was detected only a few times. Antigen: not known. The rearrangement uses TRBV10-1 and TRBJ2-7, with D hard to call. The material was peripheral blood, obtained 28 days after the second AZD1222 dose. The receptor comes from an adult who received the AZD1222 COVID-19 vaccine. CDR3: CASSEQTYYEQYF. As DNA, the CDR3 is TGCGCCAGCAGTGAGCAAACTTACTACGAGCAGTACTTC.